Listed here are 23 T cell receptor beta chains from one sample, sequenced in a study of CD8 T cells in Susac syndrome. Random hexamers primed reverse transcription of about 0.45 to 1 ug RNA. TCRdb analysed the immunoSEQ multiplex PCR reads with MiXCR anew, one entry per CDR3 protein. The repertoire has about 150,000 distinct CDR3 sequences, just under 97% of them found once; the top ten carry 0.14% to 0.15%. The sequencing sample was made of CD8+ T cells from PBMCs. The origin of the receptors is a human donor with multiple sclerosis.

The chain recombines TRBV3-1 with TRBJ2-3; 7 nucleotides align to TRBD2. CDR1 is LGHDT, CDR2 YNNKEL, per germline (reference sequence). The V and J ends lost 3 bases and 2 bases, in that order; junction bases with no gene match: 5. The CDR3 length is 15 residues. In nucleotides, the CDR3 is TGTGCCAGCAGCCAGGGAGCGGGGTTCACAGATACGCAGTATTTT. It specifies CASSQGAGFTDTQYF.

The CDR3 coding sequence is TGTGCCAGCGGGACCCCCTATGGCTACACCTTC. Amino acids: CASGTPYGYTF. The chain carries TRBV27 and TRBJ1-2, with a weak D call TRBD1 (5 bases). The CDR3 runs to 11 residues. The ends were cut back, 8 bases at V and 4 bases at J, with 8 bases in the middle. The germline V gene encodes CDR1 MNHEY and CDR2 SMNVEV (reference sequence).

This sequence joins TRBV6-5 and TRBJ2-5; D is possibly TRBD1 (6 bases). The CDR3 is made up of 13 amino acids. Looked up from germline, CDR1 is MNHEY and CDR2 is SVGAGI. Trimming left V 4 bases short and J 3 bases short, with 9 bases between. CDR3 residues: CASSLRGKETQYF. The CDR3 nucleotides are TGTGCCAGCAGTTTGAGGGGGAAAGAGACCCAGTACTTC.

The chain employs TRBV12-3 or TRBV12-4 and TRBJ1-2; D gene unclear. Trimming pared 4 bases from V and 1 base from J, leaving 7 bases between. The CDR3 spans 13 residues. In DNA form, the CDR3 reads TGTGCCAGCAGTTCTGTTATTAACTATGGCTACACCTTC. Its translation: CASSSVINYGYTF.

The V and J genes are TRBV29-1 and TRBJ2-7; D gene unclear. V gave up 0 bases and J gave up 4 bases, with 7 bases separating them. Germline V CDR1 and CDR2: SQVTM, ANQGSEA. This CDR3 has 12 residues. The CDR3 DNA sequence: TGCAGCGTTGAAGATAAGGATTACGAGCAGTACTTC. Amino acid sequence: CSVEDKDYEQYF.

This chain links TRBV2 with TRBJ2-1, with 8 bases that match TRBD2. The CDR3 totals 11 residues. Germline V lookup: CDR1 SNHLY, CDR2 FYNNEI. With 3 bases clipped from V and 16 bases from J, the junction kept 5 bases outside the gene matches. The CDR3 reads CASSESSGLFF. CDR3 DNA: TGTGCCAGCAGTGAGTCTAGCGGGCTATTCTTC.

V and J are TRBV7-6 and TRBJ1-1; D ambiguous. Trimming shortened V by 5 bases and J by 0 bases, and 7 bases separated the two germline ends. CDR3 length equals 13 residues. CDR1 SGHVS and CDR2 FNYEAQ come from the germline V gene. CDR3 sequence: CASSGGVNTEAFF. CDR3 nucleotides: TGTGCCAGCAGCGGAGGAGTGAACACTGAAGCTTTCTTT. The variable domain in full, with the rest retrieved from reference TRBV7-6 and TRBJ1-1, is GAGVSQSPRYKVTKRGQDVALRCDPISGHVSLYWYRQALGQGPEFLTYFNYEAQQDKSGLPNDRFSAERPEGSISTLTIQRTEQRDSAMYRCASSGGVNTEAFFGQGTRLTVV.

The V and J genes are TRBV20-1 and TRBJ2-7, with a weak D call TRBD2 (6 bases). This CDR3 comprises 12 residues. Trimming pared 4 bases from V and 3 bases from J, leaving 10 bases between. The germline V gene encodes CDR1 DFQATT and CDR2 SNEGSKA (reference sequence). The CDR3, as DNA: TGCAGTGCTACTTCCGGGGGCTACGAGCAGTACGTC. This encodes CSATSGGYEQYV.

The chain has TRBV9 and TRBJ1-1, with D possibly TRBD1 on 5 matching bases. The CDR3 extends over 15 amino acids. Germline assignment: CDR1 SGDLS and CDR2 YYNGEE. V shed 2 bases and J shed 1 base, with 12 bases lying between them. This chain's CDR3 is CASSVAGTQNTEAFF. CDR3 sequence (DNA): TGTGCCAGCAGCGTCGCTGGGACGCAGAACACTGAAGCTTTCTTT.

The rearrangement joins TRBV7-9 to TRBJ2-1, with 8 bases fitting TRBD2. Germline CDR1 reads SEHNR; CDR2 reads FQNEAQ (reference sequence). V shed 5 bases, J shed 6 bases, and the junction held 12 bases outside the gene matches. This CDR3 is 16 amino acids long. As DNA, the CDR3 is TGTGCCAGCAGCCTCCCCTCCGGGGGGGAAGGCAATGAGCAGTTCTTC. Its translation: CASSLPSGGEGNEQFF.

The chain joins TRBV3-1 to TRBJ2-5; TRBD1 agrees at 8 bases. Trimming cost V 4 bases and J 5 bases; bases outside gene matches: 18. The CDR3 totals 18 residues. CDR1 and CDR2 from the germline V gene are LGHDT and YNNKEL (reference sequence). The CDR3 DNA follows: TGTGCCAGCAGCCCCAGGGGAGCCGACAGGGGCCGGTGGGAGACCCAGTACTTC. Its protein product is CASSPRGADRGRWETQYF.

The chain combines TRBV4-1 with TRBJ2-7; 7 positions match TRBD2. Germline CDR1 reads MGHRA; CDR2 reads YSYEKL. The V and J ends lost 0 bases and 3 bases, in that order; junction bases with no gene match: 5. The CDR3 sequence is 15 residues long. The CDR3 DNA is TGCGCCAGCAGCCAAGAGACTAGCCGTAACTACGAGCAGTACTTC. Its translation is CASSQETSRNYEQYF.

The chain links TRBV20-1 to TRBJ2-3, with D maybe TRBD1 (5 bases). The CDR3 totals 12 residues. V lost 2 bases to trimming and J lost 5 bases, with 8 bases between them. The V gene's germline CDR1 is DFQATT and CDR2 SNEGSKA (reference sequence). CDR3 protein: CSARKGVDTQYF. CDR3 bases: TGCAGTGCTAGAAAAGGGGTAGATACGCAGTATTTT.

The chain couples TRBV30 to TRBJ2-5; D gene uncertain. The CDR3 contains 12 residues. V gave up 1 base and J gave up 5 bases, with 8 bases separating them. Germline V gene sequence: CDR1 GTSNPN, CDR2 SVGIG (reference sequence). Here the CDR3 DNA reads TGTGCCTGGAGTGGACCGGATGAGACCCAGTACTTC. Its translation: CAWSGPDETQYF.

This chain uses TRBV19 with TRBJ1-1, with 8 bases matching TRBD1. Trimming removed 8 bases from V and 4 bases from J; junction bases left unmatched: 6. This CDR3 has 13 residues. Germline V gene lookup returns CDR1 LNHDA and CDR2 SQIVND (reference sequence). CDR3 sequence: CASCDRGVTEAFF. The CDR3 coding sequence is TGTGCCAGTTGCGACAGGGGTGTCACTGAAGCTTTCTTT.

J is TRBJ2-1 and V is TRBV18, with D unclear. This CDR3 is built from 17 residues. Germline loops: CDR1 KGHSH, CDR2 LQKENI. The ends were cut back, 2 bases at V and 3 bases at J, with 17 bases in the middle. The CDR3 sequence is CASSPLDGLPFYNEQFF. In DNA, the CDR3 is TGTGCCAGCTCACCATTAGACGGGTTACCCTTCTACAATGAGCAGTTCTTC.

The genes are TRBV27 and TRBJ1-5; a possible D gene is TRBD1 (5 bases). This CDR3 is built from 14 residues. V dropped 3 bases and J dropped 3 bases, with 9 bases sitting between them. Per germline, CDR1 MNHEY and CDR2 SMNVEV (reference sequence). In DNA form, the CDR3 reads TGTGCCAGCAGTTTGGGCGGGGCCAATCAGCCCCAGCATTTT. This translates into CASSLGGANQPQHF.

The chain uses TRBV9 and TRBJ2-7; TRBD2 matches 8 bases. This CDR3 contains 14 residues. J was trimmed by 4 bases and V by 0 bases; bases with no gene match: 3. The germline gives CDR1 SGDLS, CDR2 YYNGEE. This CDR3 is CASSVGERGYEQYF. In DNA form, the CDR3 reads TGTGCCAGCAGCGTAGGAGAGCGGGGGTACGAGCAGTACTTC.

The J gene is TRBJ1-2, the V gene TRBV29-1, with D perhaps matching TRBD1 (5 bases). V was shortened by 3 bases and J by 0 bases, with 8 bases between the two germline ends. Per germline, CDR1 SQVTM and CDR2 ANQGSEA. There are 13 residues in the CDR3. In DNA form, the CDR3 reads TGCAGCGTTGATATGACAGCTAACTATGGCTACACCTTC. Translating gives CSVDMTANYGYTF.

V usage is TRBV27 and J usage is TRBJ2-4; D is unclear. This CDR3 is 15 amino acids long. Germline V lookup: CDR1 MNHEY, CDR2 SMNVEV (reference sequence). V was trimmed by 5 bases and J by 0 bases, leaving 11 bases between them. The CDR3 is CASSPSALAKNIQYF. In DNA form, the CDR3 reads TGTGCCAGCAGTCCCTCAGCCCTAGCCAAAAACATTCAGTACTTC.

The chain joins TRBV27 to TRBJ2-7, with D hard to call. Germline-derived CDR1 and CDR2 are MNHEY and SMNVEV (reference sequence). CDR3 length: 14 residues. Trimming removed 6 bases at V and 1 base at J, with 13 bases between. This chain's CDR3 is CASSPLAQSYEQYV. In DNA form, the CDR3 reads TGTGCCAGCAGCCCCCTGGCGCAATCCTACGAGCAGTACGTC.

CDR3 sequence reads: CASSPRTSGGQETQYF. The CDR3 bases are TGTGCCAGCAGCCCAAGGACTAGCGGGGGCCAAGAGACCCAGTACTTC. The chain carries TRBV13 and TRBJ2-5, with TRBD2 matching over 13 bases. V was clipped by 5 bases and J by 1 base; unmatched bases: 4. CDR3 length equals 16 residues. CDR1 and CDR2 from the germline V gene are PRHDT and FYEKMQ (reference sequence). Variable domain in full (rest from reference TRBV13 and TRBJ2-5): AAGVIQSPRHLIKEKRETATLKCYPIPRHDTVYWYQQGPGQDPQFLISFYEKMQSDKGSIPDRFSAQQFSDYHSELNMSSLELGDSALYFCASSPRTSGGQETQYFGPGTRLLVL.

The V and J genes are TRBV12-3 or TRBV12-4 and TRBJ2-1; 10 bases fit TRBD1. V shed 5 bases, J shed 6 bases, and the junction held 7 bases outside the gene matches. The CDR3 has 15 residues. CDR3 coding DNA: TGTGCCAGCAGTCCCCGGGACAGGGGTTCCAATGAGCAGTTCTTC. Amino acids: CASSPRDRGSNEQFF.